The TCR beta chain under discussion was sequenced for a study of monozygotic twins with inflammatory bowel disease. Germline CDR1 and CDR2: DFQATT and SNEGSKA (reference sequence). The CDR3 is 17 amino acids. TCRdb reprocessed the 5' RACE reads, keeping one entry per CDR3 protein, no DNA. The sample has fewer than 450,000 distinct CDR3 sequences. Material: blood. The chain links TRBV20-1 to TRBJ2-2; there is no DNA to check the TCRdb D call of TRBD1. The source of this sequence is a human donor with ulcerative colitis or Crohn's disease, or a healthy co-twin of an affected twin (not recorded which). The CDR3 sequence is CSARDGERTGPTGELFF.